A single T cell receptor beta chain is shown here with its context. What it binds is not known. Reverse transcription of extracted RNA yielded cDNA, which provided the sequencing template. Profiling relied on immunoSEQ multiplex PCR, and the TCRdb table lists in-frame clones only, not all of them. Of 150,000 or so clones in the sample, roughly 60% were seen once. These data belong to a study of CD8+ T cells in alopecia areata. Broader study findings: Normal scalp had lower clonality than lesional scalp, with alopecia totalis/universalis lesions showing this most strongly.

Separation by sorting yielded CD4+ and CD8+ T cells from PBMCs. CDR1 and CDR2 (germline): MNHEY, SVGAGI. J gave up 2 bases and V 6 bases, and 7 bases lay outside the gene matches. There are 14 residues in the CDR3. This clonotype was sampled from a human donor in good health. The chain has TRBV6-5 and TRBJ2-7, with 7 bases fitting TRBD1. Sequencing was performed on CD4+ T cells sorted from blood. CDR3 region: CASSRGQRTYEQYF. As DNA, the CDR3 is TGTGCCAGCAGCAGGGGACAGCGTACCTACGAGCAGTACTTC.